Listed here are 17 T cell receptor beta chains from one sample, sequenced in a study of identical twins. TCRdb re-derived calls from the 5' RACE reads in MiXCR, one entry per CDR3 protein. The sample has 350,000 or so distinct CDR3 sequences; roughly 9% are singletons. The sample taken for sequencing was naive T cells sorted from blood. Receptors originate from a woman aged 50 to 65 in good health.

This chain joins TRBV27 and TRBJ2-5; 8 nucleotides align to TRBD2. Germline CDR1 is MNHEY and CDR2 is SMNVEV (reference sequence). This CDR3 is 14 amino acids long. With V trimmed by 6 bases and J by 2 bases, 5 bases remained unmatched. CDR3 loop: CASRVIAGQETQYF. The CDR3 DNA reads TGTGCCAGCAGAGTCATAGCGGGGCAAGAGACCCAGTACTTC.

This clonotype was seen repeatedly, ten times or more. The CDR3 coding sequence is TGTGCCAGCAGTCCACAGGGGCGACAGGTGGGGGAGCAGTACTTC. Translating gives CASSPQGRQVGEQYF. The genes are TRBV12-3 or TRBV12-4 and TRBJ2-7; 7 bases map to TRBD1. The V gene end was trimmed by 5 bases and the J gene end by 7 bases; junction bases not matched to a gene: 14. This CDR3 contains 15 residues.

The sample holds many counts of this clonotype. Written as DNA, the CDR3 is TGTGCCAGCTCACCGGTCGACAGGTCCAACACCGGGGAGCTGTTTTTT. It codes for CASSPVDRSNTGELFF. The V call is TRBV18, the J call TRBJ2-2, with D maybe TRBD1 (6 bases). V shed 3 bases and J shed 2 bases, with 13 bases lying between them. Looked up from germline, CDR1 is KGHSH and CDR2 is LQKENI. The CDR3 has 16 residues.

This clonotype has only a few counts. The chain employs TRBV2 and TRBJ2-5, with 8 nucleotides matching TRBD2. From germline, CDR1 is SNHLY and CDR2 FYNNEI. This CDR3 is 14 amino acids long. V lost 6 bases and J lost 4; bases outside the gene matches: 7. The CDR3 DNA sequence: TGTGCCAGCAGCCCAATAGCGGGAATAGAGACCCAGTACTTC. This gives the protein CASSPIAGIETQYF.

This clonotype was recorded many times. The V gene is TRBV20-1, the J gene TRBJ1-2; 7 bases agree with TRBD1. Unmatched junction bases numbered 10, after V lost 6 bases and J lost 0 bases. The CDR3 totals 15 residues. The germline gives CDR1 DFQATT, CDR2 SNEGSKA (reference sequence). The CDR3 spells CSAPRGKGTNYGYTF. As DNA, the CDR3 is TGCAGTGCCCCCAGGGGGAAGGGAACTAACTATGGCTACACCTTC.

This chain connects TRBV19 to TRBJ2-2; D uncertain. The germline gives CDR1 LNHDA, CDR2 SQIVND (reference sequence). Trimming left V 2 bases short and J 4 bases short, with 2 bases between. The CDR3 loop spans 12 amino acids. CDR3 DNA: TGTGCCAGTAGTATAAGCACCGGGGAGCTGTTTTTT. Its translation is CASSISTGELFF.

This clonotype was counted ten times or more. The J gene is TRBJ1-3, the V gene TRBV5-1; 7 nucleotides align to TRBD1. Germline V CDR1 and CDR2: SGHRS, YFSETQ. This CDR3 has 15 residues. The J segment lost 0 bases and the V segment lost 4 bases, leaving 4 bases of the junction unmatched. The DNA for the CDR3 is TGCGCCAGCAGCCCGGGACAGAGCTCTGGAAACACCATATATTTT. Translated, it gives CASSPGQSSGNTIYF.

This clonotype was found many times. J is TRBJ2-3 and V is TRBV5-1; D remains unclear. V was cut by 0 bases and J by 6 bases, with 5 bases left in between. Per the germline V gene, CDR1 is SGHRS and CDR2 is YFSETQ. The CDR3 is 12 residues long. The CDR3 here is CASSLEDDTQYF. The CDR3 DNA reads TGCGCCAGCAGCTTGGAGGACGATACGCAGTATTTT.

The chain combines TRBV5-1 with TRBJ2-1; TRBD2 aligns across 14 bases. The germline V gene encodes CDR1 SGHRS and CDR2 YFSETQ. CDR3 length: 17 residues. V lost 0 bases, J lost 5 bases, and 4 bases stayed unmatched. CDR3 residues: CASSLGLAGGPNNEQFF. CDR3 sequence (DNA): TGCGCCAGCAGCTTGGGACTAGCGGGAGGGCCGAACAATGAGCAGTTCTTC. Combining the CDR3 with reference TRBV5-1 and TRBJ2-1 gives the whole variable domain KAGVTQTPRYLIKTRGQQVTLSCSPISGHRSVSWYQQTPGQGLQFLFEYFSETQRNKGNFPGRFSGRQFSNSRSEMNVSTLELGDSALYLCASSLGLAGGPNNEQFFGPGTRLTVL.

This clonotype showed up just once. V usage is TRBV6-1 and J usage is TRBJ1-5, with a weak D call TRBD1 (5 bases). Trimming pared 4 bases from V and 11 bases from J, leaving 24 bases between. From germline, CDR1 is MNHNS and CDR2 SASEGT. The CDR3 runs to 16 residues. CDR3 sequence (DNA): TGTGCCAGCAGTGGACCAATGGGACTTGCCTCGGGGGCCCAGCATTTT. This encodes CASSGPMGLASGAQHF.

This clonotype was recorded many times. The chain is built from TRBV11-2 and TRBJ2-1; TRBD2 is a possible D gene (6 bases). There are 14 residues in the CDR3. Trimming removed 5 bases from V and 10 bases from J, with 18 bases in between. Per germline, CDR1 SGHAT and CDR2 FQNNGV. The CDR3 DNA is TGTGCCAGCAGCCCCCCCGGGGGTGGGGCGGAGCAGTTCTTC. This encodes CASSPPGGGAEQFF.

This clonotype was counted many times. The CDR3 DNA reads TGCGCCAGCAGCTTGGCGGGTGTACTTCCGGCGAACACTGAAGCTTTCTTT. The encoded protein is CASSLAGVLPANTEAFF. The genes are TRBV5-1 and TRBJ1-1; no clear D. V was trimmed by 0 bases and J by 1 base, leaving 16 bases between them. Germline CDR1 SGHRS, CDR2 YFSETQ. The CDR3 covers 17 residues. Full variable domain (rest looked up from reference TRBV5-1 and TRBJ1-1): KAGVTQTPRYLIKTRGQQVTLSCSPISGHRSVSWYQQTPGQGLQFLFEYFSETQRNKGNFPGRFSGRQFSNSRSEMNVSTLELGDSALYLCASSLAGVLPANTEAFFGQGTRLTVV.

This chain connects TRBV2 to TRBJ2-7, with D possibly being TRBD1 (7 bases). Looked up from germline, CDR1 is SNHLY and CDR2 is FYNNEI. The V end was cut by 3 bases, the J end by 4 bases, with 16 bases between. The CDR3 runs 15 residues. CDR3 in amino acids: CASSEVGGGDYEQYF. The CDR3 DNA is TGTGCCAGCAGTGAGGTAGGAGGGGGCGATTACGAGCAGTACTTC.

This clonotype was recorded many times. The chain is built from TRBV29-1 and TRBJ1-4; D is ambiguous. CDR3 length: 13 residues. Trimming removed 4 bases at V and 0 bases at J, with 6 bases between. The germline V gene has CDR1 SQVTM and CDR2 ANQGSEA. The CDR3 reads CSVGASTNEKLFF. In nucleotides, the CDR3 is TGCAGCGTTGGCGCCTCAACTAATGAAAAACTGTTTTTT.

A few counts support this clonotype. The V gene is TRBV20-1, the J gene TRBJ1-4; no clear D. With 6 bases removed from V and 4 bases from J, the gap between germline ends came to 6 bases. Per germline, CDR1 DFQATT and CDR2 SNEGSKA (reference sequence). The CDR3 runs 11 residues. The CDR3 DNA sequence: TGCAGTGCCGGGGATAATGAAAAACTGTTTTTT. It specifies CSAGDNEKLFF.

J is TRBJ2-7 and V is TRBV15, with D perhaps being TRBD1 or TRBD2 (5 bases each). The V and J ends lost 2 bases and 3 bases respectively, with 11 bases between them. This CDR3 has 14 amino acids. Germline V gives CDR1 LNHNV, CDR2 YYDKDF (reference sequence). The CDR3 is CATSRILGDYEQYF. CDR3 in DNA: TGTGCCACCAGCAGAATACTGGGGGACTACGAGCAGTACTTC.

This clonotype has more than one count but fewer than ten. The chain is built from TRBV7-2 and TRBJ2-7; D remains unclear. V was shortened by 4 bases and J by 2 bases, with 12 bases between the two germline ends. The CDR3 sequence is 14 residues long. The germline V gene has CDR1 SGHTA and CDR2 FQGNSA. The CDR3 DNA follows: TGTGCCAGCAGCTCACCCCGGATGACCTACGAGCAGTACTTC. Translation gives CASSSPRMTYEQYF.